The rows below give T cell receptor beta chains drawn from one sample of a study of naive and memory T cell subsets. One entry per CDR3 protein, called by TCRdb with MiXCR from the UMI-ligation and nested PCR reads. The table shows about 85,000 distinct CDR3 sequences, with around 12% occurring only once. The sample taken for sequencing was central memory CD4+ T cells from blood. These receptor sequences come from a human donor in good health. Each CDR3 is given with its conserved first and last residue. A D gene is named only where the DNA matches it firmly. Part of the rows lack a size; the others show once, few, many or a class for expanded clones.

D	size	V	J	DNA	CDR3
-	few	TRBV29-1	TRBJ2-1	TGCAGCGCACAGACAGTCAATGAGCAGTTCTTC	CSAQTVNEQFF
TRBD2	many	TRBV28	TRBJ2-1	TGTGCCAGCAGTCGAGCGGGGGGCTACTACAATGAGCAGTTCTTC	CASSRAGGYYNEQFF
TRBD2	few	TRBV10-1	TRBJ2-5	TGCGCCAGCAGTGCTAGCGGACTCCTTGGGACCCAGTACTTC	CASSASGLLGTQYF
-	-	TRBV6-2/TRBV6-3	TRBJ1-1	TGTGCCAGCAGCCGGACACCTGAAGCTTTCTTT	CASSRTPEAFF
-	many	TRBV6-2/TRBV6-3	TRBJ2-5	TGTGCCAGCAGCATGAGGGAGACCCAGTACTTC	CASSMRETQYF
-	-	TRBV28	TRBJ2-3	TGTGCCAGCAGTTTGGGGGGGCGCATAGATACGCAGTATTTT	CASSLGGRIDTQYF
-	many	TRBV7-2	TRBJ1-5	TGTGCCAGCAGCTCCCAGGTGGGCAATCAGCCCCAGCATTTT	CASSSQVGNQPQHF
-	-	TRBV25-1	TRBJ1-6	TGTGCCAGCAGTGACCTGGCAGGCAATAATTCACCCCTCCACTTT	CASSDLAGNNSPLHF
TRBD2	-	TRBV20-1	TRBJ2-5	TGCAGTGCTAGTATCGGGACTAGCGGGTTGTACCAAGAGACCCAGTACTTC	CSASIGTSGLYQETQYF
TRBD1	few	TRBV10-3	TRBJ1-6	TGTGCCATCGGCATGGGACAGGGGAATTCACCCCTCCACTTT	CAIGMGQGNSPLHF
-	-	TRBV11-2	TRBJ2-6	TGTGCCAGCAGCGTTATCTCCGGGGCCAACGTCCTGACTTTC	CASSVISGANVLTF
-	many	TRBV20-1	TRBJ2-5	TGCAGTGCTCCCGTGGTAGAAGAGACCCAGTACTTC	CSAPVVEETQYF
TRBD2	-	TRBV10-3	TRBJ2-3	TGTGCCATCAGCAGACTAGCGGGAAACACAGATACGCAGTATTTT	CAISRLAGNTDTQYF
-	once	TRBV18	TRBJ1-5	TGTGCCAGCTCGCTGGGGCCAGGGGCCTTGCAGCCCCAGCATTTT	CASSLGPGALQPQHF
TRBD1	-	TRBV5-5	TRBJ1-2	TGTGCCAGCAGCTTAAACAGGGGGCTTAACTATGGCTACACCTTC	CASSLNRGLNYGYTF
-	many	TRBV20-1	TRBJ2-3	TGCAGTGCTAGTATGCGGGCTAGTGGCACAGATACGCAGTATTTT	CSASMRASGTDTQYF
TRBD2	few	TRBV28	TRBJ2-3	TGTGCCAGCAGTCCTAGCGGGAGTCATACGCAGTATTTT	CASSPSGSHTQYF
-	-	TRBV4-1	TRBJ2-5	TGCGCCAGCAGCCTGGGTGGTGGAGATCTAGAGACCCAGTACTTC	CASSLGGGDLETQYF
-	few	TRBV12-3/TRBV12-4	TRBJ2-7	TGTGCCAGCAGTTTGGGCCTCCAGGGAGGTTACGAGCAGTACTTC	CASSLGLQGGYEQYF
-	few	TRBV12-3/TRBV12-4	TRBJ2-3	TGTGCCAGCACCCCTACTAATCAGATTAAAATGACAGATACGCAGTATTTT	CASTPTNQIKMTDTQYF
TRBD1	many	TRBV28	TRBJ2-1	TGTGCCAGCAGTTTACCCCCAGGCTGGCTGAGGACGGGACAGTATGAGCAGTTCTTC	CASSLPPGWLRTGQYEQFF
-	few	TRBV5-5	TRBJ2-2	TGTGCCAGCAGCTTGGAACAGGCGGTCGGGGAGCTGTTTTTT	CASSLEQAVGELFF
TRBD2	-	TRBV27	TRBJ2-7	TGTGCCAGCGCCCGCCCGGGACTAGCGGGAACCTACGAGCAGTACTTC	CASARPGLAGTYEQYF
TRBD2	-	TRBV18	TRBJ2-5	TGTGCCAGCTCTACCTTCCCGGCGACTAGCGGTGAAGAGACCCAGTACTTC	CASSTFPATSGEETQYF
TRBD2	medium-sized	TRBV20-1	TRBJ2-5	TGCAGTGCTCCACTAGCGGGGTTCCAAGAGACCCAGTACTTC	CSAPLAGFQETQYF
-	many	TRBV2	TRBJ2-4	TGTGCCAGCAGCAACGCAGGCGCCAAAAACATTCAGTACTTC	CASSNAGAKNIQYF
-	many	TRBV6-5	TRBJ2-6	TGTGCCAGCAGTTTCCAATGGCAGGACACTAGCTCTGGGGCCAACGTCCTGACTTTC	CASSFQWQDTSSGANVLTF
TRBD2	-	TRBV4-3	TRBJ2-1	TGCGCCAGCAGCCCGCGAGCGGGAGTGGGGAATGAGCAGTTCTTC	CASSPRAGVGNEQFF
-	few	TRBV4-3	TRBJ1-4	TGCGCCAGCAGCCAAGATAAGGGTGGAGGAGAAAAACTGTTTTTT	CASSQDKGGGEKLFF
-	few	TRBV10-3	TRBJ2-5	TGTGCCATCAGTGATTATGGCCAAGAGACCCAGTACTTC	CAISDYGQETQYF
-	few	TRBV11-1	TRBJ2-3	TGTGCCAGCAGCTCCCGGGAAAGCACAGATACGCAGTATTTT	CASSSRESTDTQYF
-	-	TRBV20-1	TRBJ2-5	TGCAGTGCTAGATCCGTTCGGGAGACCCAGTACTTC	CSARSVRETQYF
TRBD2	many	TRBV29-1	TRBJ2-1	TGCAGCGTTGTACGGCTAGCGGGAGCCAATGAGCAGTTCTTC	CSVVRLAGANEQFF
-	few	TRBV23-1	TRBJ2-7	TGCGCCAGCAGTCAATTTGCCGAGAGAGGGACTGCGTACGAGCAGTACTTC	CASSQFAERGTAYEQYF
-	-	TRBV20-1	TRBJ2-1	TGCAGTGCTAGAGATCGGGTGAGCAATGAGCAGTTCTTC	CSARDRVSNEQFF
-	-	TRBV29-1	TRBJ1-3	TGCAGCGTTGTACGGGACCTCTCTGGAAACACCATATATTTT	CSVVRDLSGNTIYF
TRBD1	few	TRBV28	TRBJ1-5	TGTGCCAGCAAGACAGGGTCTCTGCCCCAGCATTTT	CASKTGSLPQHF
-	few	TRBV5-1	TRBJ2-3	TGCGCCAGCAGCAGCGGGGACAGAGGATACACAGATACGCAGTATTTT	CASSSGDRGYTDTQYF
-	few	TRBV29-1	TRBJ1-2	TGCAGCGCACGACAGCTTCAGGGCTACACCTTC	CSARQLQGYTF
-	-	TRBV7-9	TRBJ1-1	TGTGCCAGCAGCTTAGCGGGGACTGAAGCTTTCTTT	CASSLAGTEAFF
-	-	TRBV5-1	TRBJ2-1	TGCGCCAGCAGCTTGGCGCTTTTGGGTGAGCAGTTCTTC	CASSLALLGEQFF
TRBD1	few	TRBV29-1	TRBJ1-2	TGCAGCGTTCCCGACAGGGACGACTATGGCTACACCTTC	CSVPDRDDYGYTF
-	few	TRBV6-1	TRBJ2-7	TGTGCCAGCAGTGGGGGCAGGCGTATCAACTACGAGCAGTACTTC	CASSGGRRINYEQYF
-	-	TRBV28	TRBJ1-6	TGTGCCAGCGGAACTTTTATGGCAGGGACCGTATCACCCCTCCACTTT	CASGTFMAGTVSPLHF
TRBD1	many	TRBV24-1	TRBJ2-1	TGTGCCACCAGTGATATTAGACAGGGGGTCTTAAGGAATGAGCAGTTCTTC	CATSDIRQGVLRNEQFF
-	-	TRBV7-9	TRBJ1-1	TGTGCCAGCCTGTCCACGGGGGAGGTCACTGAAGCTTTCTTT	CASLSTGEVTEAFF
-	-	TRBV6-1	TRBJ2-3	TGTGCCAGCAGGGGTAGGACAGCGAGCACAGATACGCAGTATTTT	CASRGRTASTDTQYF
-	few	TRBV4-1	TRBJ1-2	TGCGCCAGCAGCCACGACGGCACAGGAAGCTATGGCTACACCTTC	CASSHDGTGSYGYTF
TRBD2	-	TRBV5-1	TRBJ2-1	TGCGCCAGCAGGCCAGCGGGAGGGTATTCCAATGAGCAGTTCTTC	CASRPAGGYSNEQFF
TRBD2	-	TRBV11-2	TRBJ2-1	TGTGCCAGCAGCCCGATCTCCCTAGCGGGAGGTACTGAGCAGTTCTTC	CASSPISLAGGTEQFF
TRBD1	few	TRBV7-2	TRBJ1-1	TGTGCCAGCAGCAGGGGACAGGGGGGCATGAACACTGAAGCTTTCTTT	CASSRGQGGMNTEAFF
TRBD2	few	TRBV7-6	TRBJ2-1	TGTGCCAGCAGCCGGTGGCCTAGCGGGGCGGGATTGTACAATGAGCAGTTCTTC	CASSRWPSGAGLYNEQFF
-	few	TRBV29-1	TRBJ2-3	TGCAGCTCAAAGGTTTCGGCAGATACGCAGTATTTT	CSSKVSADTQYF
-	-	TRBV3-1	TRBJ2-2	TGTGCCAGCAGCCAAGAAAACCTAAACACCGGGGAGCTGTTTTTT	CASSQENLNTGELFF
TRBD1	-	TRBV12-3/TRBV12-4	TRBJ2-3	TGTGCCAGCAGCAAAGGGACAGGGGGCACAGATACGCAGTATTTT	CASSKGTGGTDTQYF
-	-	TRBV5-1	TRBJ2-5	TGCGCCAGCAGCTTGGTTGGCAGCCCCGACCCAGAGACCCAGTACTTC	CASSLVGSPDPETQYF
-	few	TRBV5-1	TRBJ2-2	TGCGCCAGCAGCCAACGGAGGGGTACCGGGGAGCTGTTTTTT	CASSQRRGTGELFF
-	many	TRBV27	TRBJ2-7	TGTGCCAGCAGTTTCAGGGACGGGGGACGAGGACAGTACTTC	CASSFRDGGRGQYF